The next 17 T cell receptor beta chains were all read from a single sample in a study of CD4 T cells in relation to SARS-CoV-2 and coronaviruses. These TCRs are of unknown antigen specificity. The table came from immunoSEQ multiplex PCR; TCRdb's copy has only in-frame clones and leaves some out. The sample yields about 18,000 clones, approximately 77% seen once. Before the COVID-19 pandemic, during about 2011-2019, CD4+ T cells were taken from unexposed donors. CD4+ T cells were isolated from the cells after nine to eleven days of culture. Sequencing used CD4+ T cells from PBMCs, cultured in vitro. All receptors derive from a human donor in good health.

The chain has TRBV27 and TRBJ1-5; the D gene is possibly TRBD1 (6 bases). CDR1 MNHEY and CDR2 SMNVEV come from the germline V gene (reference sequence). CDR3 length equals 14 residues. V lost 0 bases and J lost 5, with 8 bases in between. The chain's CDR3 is CASSLSRGDQPQHF. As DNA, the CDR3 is TGTGCCAGCAGTTTATCAAGGGGGGATCAGCCCCAGCATTTT.

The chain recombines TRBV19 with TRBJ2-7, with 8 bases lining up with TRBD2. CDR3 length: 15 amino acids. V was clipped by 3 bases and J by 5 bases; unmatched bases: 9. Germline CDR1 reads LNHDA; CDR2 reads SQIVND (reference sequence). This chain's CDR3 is CASSIFLAGNNEQYF. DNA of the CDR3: TGTGCCAGTAGTATCTTTTTAGCGGGGAATAACGAGCAGTACTTC.

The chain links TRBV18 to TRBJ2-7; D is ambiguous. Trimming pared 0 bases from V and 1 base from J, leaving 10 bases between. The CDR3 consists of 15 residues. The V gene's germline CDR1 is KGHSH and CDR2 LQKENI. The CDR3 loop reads CASSPPGQESYEQYF. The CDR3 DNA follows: TGTGCCAGCTCACCACCAGGCCAGGAGTCCTACGAGCAGTACTTC.

CDR3: CASSWGALNEQFF. Written as DNA, the CDR3 is TGTGCCAGCAGCTGGGGAGCCCTCAATGAGCAGTTCTTC. V is TRBV7-9 and J is TRBJ2-1; TRBD2 might be the D (5 bases). CDR1 and CDR2 (germline): SEHNR, FQNEAQ (reference sequence). This CDR3 contains 13 residues. The ends were cut back, 4 bases at V and 6 bases at J, with 10 bases in the middle.

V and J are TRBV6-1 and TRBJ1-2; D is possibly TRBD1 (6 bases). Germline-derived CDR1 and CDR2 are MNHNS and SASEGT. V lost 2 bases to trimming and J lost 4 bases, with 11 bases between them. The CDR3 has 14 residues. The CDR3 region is CASSEPGTFYGYTF. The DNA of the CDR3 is TGTGCCAGCAGTGAACCCGGGACATTCTATGGCTACACCTTC.

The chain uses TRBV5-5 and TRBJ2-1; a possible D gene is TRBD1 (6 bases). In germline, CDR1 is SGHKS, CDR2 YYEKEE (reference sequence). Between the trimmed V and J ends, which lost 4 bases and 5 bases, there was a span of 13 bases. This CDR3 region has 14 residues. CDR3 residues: CASSARGRNNEQFF. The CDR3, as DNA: TGTGCCAGCAGCGCCAGGGGACGTAACAATGAGCAGTTCTTC.

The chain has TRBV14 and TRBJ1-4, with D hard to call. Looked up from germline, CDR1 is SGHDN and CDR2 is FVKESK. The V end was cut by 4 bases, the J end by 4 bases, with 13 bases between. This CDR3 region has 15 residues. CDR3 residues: CASSPLRTVNEKLFF. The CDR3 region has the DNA TGTGCCAGCAGCCCGCTGAGGACCGTTAATGAAAAACTGTTTTTT.

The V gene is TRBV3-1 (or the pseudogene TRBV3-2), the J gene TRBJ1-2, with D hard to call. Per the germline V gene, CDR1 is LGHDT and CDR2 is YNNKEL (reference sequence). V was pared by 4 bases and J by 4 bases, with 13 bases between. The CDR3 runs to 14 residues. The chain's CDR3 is CASSPISDFYGYTF. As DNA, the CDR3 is TGTGCCAGCAGCCCCATATCCGATTTCTATGGCTACACCTTC.

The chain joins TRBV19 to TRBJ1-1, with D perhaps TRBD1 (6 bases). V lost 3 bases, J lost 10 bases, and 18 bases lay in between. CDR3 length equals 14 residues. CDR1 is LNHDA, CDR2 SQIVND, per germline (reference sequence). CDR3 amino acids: CASSILQGFVGAFF. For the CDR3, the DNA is TGTGCCAGTAGTATTCTTCAGGGGTTTGTGGGAGCTTTCTTT.

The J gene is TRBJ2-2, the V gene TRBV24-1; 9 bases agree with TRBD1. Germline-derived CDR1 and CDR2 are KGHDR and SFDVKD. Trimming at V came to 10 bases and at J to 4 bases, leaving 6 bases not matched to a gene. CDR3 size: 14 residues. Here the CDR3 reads CATTGGAGTGELFF. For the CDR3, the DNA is TGTGCCACTACAGGGGGCGCGGGCACCGGGGAGCTGTTTTTT.

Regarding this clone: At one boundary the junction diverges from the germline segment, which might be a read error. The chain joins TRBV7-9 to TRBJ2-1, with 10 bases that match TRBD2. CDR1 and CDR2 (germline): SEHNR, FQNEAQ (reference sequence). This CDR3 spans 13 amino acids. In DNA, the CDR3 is TGCCCCAGGGCAGCGGGAGGGGGCAATGAGCAGTTCTTC. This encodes CPRAAGGGNEQFF.

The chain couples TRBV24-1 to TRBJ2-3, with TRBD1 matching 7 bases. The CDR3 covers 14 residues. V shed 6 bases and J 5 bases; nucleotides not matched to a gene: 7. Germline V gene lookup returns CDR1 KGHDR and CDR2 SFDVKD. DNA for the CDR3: TGTGCCACCAGTCACCGGGACAGCCAAGATACGCAGTATTTT. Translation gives CATSHRDSQDTQYF.

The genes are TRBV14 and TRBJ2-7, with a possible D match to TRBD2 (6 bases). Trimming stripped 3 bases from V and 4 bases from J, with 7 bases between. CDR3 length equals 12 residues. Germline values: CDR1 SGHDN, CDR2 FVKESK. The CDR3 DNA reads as TGTGCCAGCAGCCAGGGAGGATACGAGCAGTACTTC. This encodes CASSQGGYEQYF.

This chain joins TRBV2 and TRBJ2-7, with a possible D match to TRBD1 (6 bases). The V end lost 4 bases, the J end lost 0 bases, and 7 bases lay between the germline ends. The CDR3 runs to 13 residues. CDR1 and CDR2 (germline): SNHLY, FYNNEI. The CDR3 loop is CASSGGRSYEQYF. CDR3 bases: TGTGCCAGCAGTGGGGGGCGCTCCTACGAGCAGTACTTC.

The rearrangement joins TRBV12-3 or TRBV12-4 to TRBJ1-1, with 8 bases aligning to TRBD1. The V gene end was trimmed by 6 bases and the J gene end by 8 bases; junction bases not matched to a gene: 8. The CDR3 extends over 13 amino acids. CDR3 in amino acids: CASSLGQVGEAFF. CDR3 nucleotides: TGTGCCAGCAGCTTGGGACAGGTGGGGGAAGCTTTCTTT.

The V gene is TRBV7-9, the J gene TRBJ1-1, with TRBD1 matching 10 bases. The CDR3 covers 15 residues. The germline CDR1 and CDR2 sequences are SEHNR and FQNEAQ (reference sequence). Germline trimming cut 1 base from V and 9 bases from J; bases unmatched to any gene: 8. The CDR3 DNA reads TGTGCCAGCAGCTTAGTCAGCGGACAGGGGGGCAAAGCTTTCTTT. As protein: CASSLVSGQGGKAFF.

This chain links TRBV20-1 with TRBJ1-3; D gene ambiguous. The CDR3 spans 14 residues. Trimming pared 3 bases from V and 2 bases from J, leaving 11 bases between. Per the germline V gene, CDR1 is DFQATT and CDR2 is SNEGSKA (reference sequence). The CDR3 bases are TGCAGTGCTAGTCCCGGAGCACCTGGAAACACCATATATTTT. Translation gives CSASPGAPGNTIYF.